One and the same sample provided the 5 T cell receptor beta chains below, sequenced in a study of blood T cell repertoires in COVID-19. Measured with immunoSEQ multiplex PCR; TCRdb has only the in-frame clones, and not every one. The sample lists some 260,000 clones; roughly 80% were seen once. The specimen sequenced was PBMCs or T cells enriched from blood (not recorded which). The receptor source for this set is a man aged 25 to 40 with acute COVID-19.

On this clone: Other DNA sequences in the sample encode the same CDR3. The CDR3 DNA sequence: TGTGCCAGCAGTATCCGACAGAATGAAAAACTGTTTTTT. Its protein product is CASSIRQNEKLFF. This sequence joins TRBV27 and TRBJ1-4; D perhaps matches TRBD1 (5 bases). The CDR3 is 13 amino acids. The V end lost 5 bases, the J end lost 5 bases, and 9 bases lay between the germline ends. CDR1 is MNHEY and CDR2 is SMNVEV in the germline V gene (reference sequence).

In DNA, the CDR3 is TGCGCCAGCAGCTTGGTGGGGCCGAACACTGAAGCTTTCTTT. It yields the protein CASSLVGPNTEAFF. J is TRBJ1-1 and V is TRBV5-1; possible D gene TRBD1, 5 bases. CDR1 is SGHRS, CDR2 YFSETQ, per germline. V was shortened by 0 bases and J by 1 base, with 7 bases between the two germline ends. The CDR3 totals 14 residues.

The gene calls are TRBV7-6 and TRBJ1-1; D is possibly TRBD1 (5 bases). Germline-derived CDR1 and CDR2 are SGHVS and FNYEAQ. The CDR3 length is 14 residues. Trimming pared 5 bases from V and 2 bases from J, leaving 12 bases between. The CDR3 DNA follows: TGTGCCAGCAGCCCCCAGGGCAGCAACACTGAAGCTTTCTTT. It codes for CASSPQGSNTEAFF.

The chain carries TRBV9 and TRBJ2-2; tentative D call: TRBD1 (5 bases). Trimming left V 2 bases short and J 6 bases short, with 11 bases between. The CDR3 has 14 amino acids. CDR1 and CDR2 (germline): SGDLS, YYNGEE. CDR3 residues: CASSVRGSSGELFF. The DNA for the CDR3 is TGTGCCAGCAGCGTTAGGGGATCCTCCGGGGAGCTGTTTTTT.

The chain carries TRBV21-1 and TRBJ1-5; TRBD1 is the table's D call, not checked against the DNA. TRBV21-1 is marked as a pseudogene. The CDR3 totals 17 residues. DNA for the CDR3: TGTGCCAGCAGCCAACATTCTTTACCCTTGGGCAATCAGCCCCAGCATTTT. Amino acid sequence: CASSQHSLPLGNQPQHF.